This paragraph covers one T cell receptor (beta chain) sequence. The antigen is not known. The primer mix had 60 Vbeta and 13 Jbeta primers. Sequencing was performed with immunoSEQ multiplex PCR; in TCRdb, only in-frame clones are kept and a portion is missing. Of about 70,000 clones in the sample, about 74% were seen once. The sample belongs to a study of cytomegalovirus exposure and HLA in healthy donors. Study summary: From 170 million or so T cells, an earlier analysis saw 100 million to 140 million unique TCR beta sequences. A preliminary data release comprised tens of millions of unique TCRs obtained from HLA-typed donors.

Study conclusions and caveats: It was reported that TCR beta sequences correctly inferred the HLA-A and HLA-B alleles for most subjects.

The V gene's germline CDR1 is SGHTA and CDR2 FQGNSA. Trimming pared 5 bases from V and 8 bases from J, leaving 13 bases between. The CDR3 contains 12 residues. The clonotype comes from a woman aged 55-69 years in good health and CMV-seropositive. Sequences were obtained from PBMCs. The rearrangement links TRBV7-2 to TRBJ2-7; D unresolved. DNA of the CDR3: TGTGCCAGCAGCATTCCTAGGAACCAGCAGTACTTC. Translated, it gives CASSIPRNQQYF.